This TCR beta chain was found in a study of shared clonotypes between healthy human individuals. CD45RO-negative, CCR7-selected cells formed the naive CD8 fraction, which excluded terminally differentiated effector memory CD45RA+ cells. Notes on the study in general: Researchers sampled only blood; tissue repertoires likely differ.

In regard to this clone: Antigen: not known.

TCRdb's table, derived via immunoSEQ multiplex PCR, lists solely in-frame clones and lacks some. Of a few million clones in the sample, about 93% were seen once. The V and J ends lost 2 bases and 6 bases, in that order; junction bases with no gene match: 8. The CDR3 totals 16 residues. Germline V gives CDR1 ENHRY, CDR2 SYGVKD. Sequenced input: naive CD8+ T cells from PBMCs. The TCR sequence derives from a young man in good health. Some clones in this sample may be carry-over from other donors' samples. The chain recombines TRBV10-3 with TRBJ2-3, with 10 bases aligning to TRBD2. This chain's CDR3 is CAISELTSGVRDTQYF. As DNA, the CDR3 is TGTGCCATCAGTGAGCTTACTAGCGGGGTTCGGGATACGCAGTATTTT.